This entry features one T cell receptor (beta chain) sequence. TCRdb's copy holds only in-frame clones and misses some; the assay was immunoSEQ multiplex PCR. There are 55,000 to 80,000 clones in the sample; roughly 92% occur only once, and 2.5% to 4% lies in the top ten. The data were obtained in a study of T cell changes during pregnancy in multiple sclerosis. This clonotype was sampled from a female donor with multiple sclerosis, enrolled in a pregnancy study. Here the sequenced sample was CD8+ T cells from peripheral blood mononuclear cells, taken in the second trimester of pregnancy.

The DNA for the CDR3 is TGCAGCGTTGACCCGCTATTAGGGGGCCCGAACACTGAAGCTTTCTTT. The encoded protein is CSVDPLLGGPNTEAFF. This sequence joins TRBV29-1 and TRBJ1-1; 7 bases are a match to TRBD1. V lost 3 bases and J lost 1; bases outside the gene matches: 11. This CDR3 comprises 16 residues. Germline V lookup: CDR1 SQVTM, CDR2 ANQGSEA.